This TCR beta chain is drawn from a study of OX40 agonist ivuxolimab in advanced cancers. Looking at the study overall: Intravenous ivuxolimab was administered to patients every 2 weeks at 0.01 to 10 mg/kg. Three dose-escalation patients had partial responses: one with hepatocellular carcinoma and two with cutaneous melanoma. General study results and limits: The authors also found low normalized T-cell clonal expansion in some nonresponders. Both CD4+ and CD8+ T cell populations in blood had undergone clonal expansion by week 6 at 0.1 to 3.0 mg/kg.

This table comes from immunoSEQ multiplex PCR, and its TCRdb copy is limited to in-frame clones, with some not included. The profile shows 13,000 to 15,000 clones, roughly 76% of them singletons. The CDR3 has 13 amino acids. CDR1 and CDR2 from the germline V gene are LGHNA and YSLEER. V was shortened by 1 base and J by 7 bases, with 10 bases between the two germline ends. In the case of this clone: Its target is not known.

The chain recombines TRBV4-3 with TRBJ1-1, with D possibly being TRBD1 (6 bases). The starting material was CD4+ or CD8+ T cells sorted from blood, obtained in a trial of the OX40 agonist ivuxolimab. The origin of this receptor is an adult with an advanced solid tumor such as melanoma, head and neck, liver or kidney cancer. CDR3 loop: CASSQVTGFEAFF. CDR3 nucleotide sequence: TGCGCCAGCAGCCAAGTCACAGGGTTTGAAGCTTTCTTT.